A selection of T cell receptor beta chains follows, all from one sample in a study of vaccination effects on CD4 cells after COVID-19. No antigens are known for them. Sequenced by immunoSEQ multiplex PCR; TCRdb stores in-frame clones only, minus some. The sample comprises tens of thousands of clones, less than 85% of which are singletons, and around 3.5% rests with the top ten. The sequencing used CD4+ T cells from PBMCs cultured without peptide, collected after COVID-19 vaccination. The receptors originated from a human donor who had a prior SARS-CoV-2 infection. CDR3s include the opening cysteine and the closing phenylalanine or tryptophan. D genes are given only for firm matches. Only some rows state a clone size, as once, few, many or a class for expanded clones.

v_gene	abundance	j_gene	d_gene	CDR3aa	CDR3nt
TRBV15	NA	TRBJ2-6	NA	CATSRGTSFSGANVLTF	TGTGCCACCAGCAGAGGGACTTCTTTCTCTGGGGCCAACGTCCTGACTTTC
TRBV4-2	NA	TRBJ2-4	NA	CASSQRAQRGDIQYF	TGTGCCAGCAGCCAAAGGGCTCAGAGGGGTGACATTCAGTACTTC
TRBV3-1/TRBV3-2	NA	TRBJ2-2	NA	CASSHPRGTSTGELFF	TGTGCCAGCAGCCACCCCCGGGGTACTTCCACCGGGGAGCTGTTTTTT
TRBV7-6	NA	TRBJ2-1	NA	CASSLFGGARSSYNEQFF	TGTGCCAGCAGCTTATTCGGCGGGGCTAGGAGCTCCTACAATGAGCAGTTCTTC
TRBV5-1	NA	TRBJ2-3	NA	CATSPDTQYF	TGCGCCACCTCCCCAGATACGCAGTATTTT
TRBV18	NA	TRBJ1-1	NA	CASSPSQANTEAFF	TGTGCCAGCTCACCGTCTCAGGCGAACACTGAAGCTTTCTTT
TRBV10-3	NA	TRBJ1-2	TRBD1	CAIRTTGQGVSGYTF	TGTGCCATCAGGACGACCGGACAGGGAGTAAGTGGCTACACCTTC
TRBV29-1	NA	TRBJ2-1	TRBD1	CSADTGGSPPYNEQFF	TGCAGCGCCGACACAGGGGGCTCCCCCCCCTACAATGAGCAGTTCTTC
TRBV4-3	NA	TRBJ2-3	NA	CASSRVGTDTQYF	TGCGCCAGCAGTAGGGTAGGAACAGATACGCAGTATTTT
TRBV6-6	NA	TRBJ2-5	NA	CASSSDSNQETQYF	TGTGCCAGCAGTTCCGATTCCAACCAAGAGACCCAGTACTTC
TRBV19	few	TRBJ2-7	NA	CASSVTSLPGEQYF	TGTGCCAGTAGTGTTACTAGTTTACCAGGCGAGCAGTACTTC
TRBV9	NA	TRBJ1-1	NA	CASTLHGGSTEAFF	TGTGCCAGCACCCTACACGGGGGGTCCACTGAAGCTTTCTTT
TRBV12-5	NA	TRBJ2-3	TRBD2	CASGSSRGTMVADTQYF	TGTGCTAGTGGTTCCTCGCGGGGGACTATGGTGGCAGATACGCAGTATTTT
TRBV6-5	NA	TRBJ1-2	TRBD1	CASRPGQGAYGYTF	TGTGCCAGCCGGCCCGGACAGGGGGCGTATGGCTACACCTTC
TRBV5-5	once	TRBJ1-4	TRBD1	CASRRTGFQKGTNEKLFF	TGTGCCAGCAGACGGACAGGGTTCCAGAAGGGAACTAATGAAAAACTGTTTTTT
TRBV6-5	NA	TRBJ1-2	TRBD1	CASTEGQINNYGYTF	TGTGCCAGCACCGAGGGACAGATTAATAACTATGGCTACACCTTC
TRBV5-4	few	TRBJ1-2	NA	CASSLPGINYGYTF	TGTGCCAGCAGCTTGCCCGGTATTAACTATGGCTACACCTTC
TRBV5-4	few	TRBJ2-2	NA	CASSSGFTGELFF	TGTGCCAGCAGTTCAGGGTTTACCGGGGAGCTGTTTTTT
TRBV4-1	medium-sized	TRBJ2-7	NA	CASSRTRAQPNEQYF	TGCGCCAGCAGCCGGACCCGGGCCCAACCCAACGAGCAGTACTTC
TRBV30	NA	TRBJ2-3	NA	CAWNKIRTYRSGTDTQYF	TGTGCCTGGAACAAAATACGGACTTATCGTAGCGGCACAGATACGCAGTATTTT
TRBV19	NA	TRBJ2-3	TRBD1	CASSSAGTEVTDTQYF	TGTGCCAGTAGCTCCGCCGGGACAGAAGTCACAGATACGCAGTATTTT
TRBV25-1	NA	TRBJ1-4	TRBD1	CASSDRTGVEKLFF	TGTGCCAGCAGTGACAGGACAGGGGTGGAAAAACTGTTTTTT
TRBV7-9	few	TRBJ1-6	NA	CASSLEFSPLHF	TGTGCCAGCAGCTTAGAATTTTCACCCCTCCACTTT
TRBV5-1	NA	TRBJ2-7	TRBD1	CASSPGTASSYEQYF	TGCGCCAGCAGCCCTGGGACAGCCAGCTCCTACGAGCAGTACTTC
TRBV13	NA	TRBJ1-1	TRBD1	CASSTQRQGEAFF	TGTGCCAGCAGCACCCAAAGACAGGGTGAAGCTTTCTTT
TRBV4-1	once	TRBJ2-2	TRBD1	CASSPGTGDTGELFF	TGCGCCAGCAGCCCCGGGACAGGGGACACCGGGGAGCTGTTTTTT
TRBV6-6	NA	TRBJ2-7	TRBD2	CASRLRLAGESEQYF	TGTGCCAGCAGACTTCGACTAGCGGGAGAAAGCGAGCAGTACTTC
TRBV4-1	NA	TRBJ1-1	NA	CASSPYWDGEAFF	TGCGCCAGCAGCCCGTACTGGGACGGTGAAGCTTTCTTT
TRBV6-1	NA	TRBJ1-3	NA	CASSESTRAGAGNTIYF	TGTGCCAGCAGTGAAAGTACCAGGGCAGGGGCTGGAAACACCATATATTTT
TRBV30	NA	TRBJ1-6	NA	CAWSVGSTYNSPLHF	TGTGCCTGGAGTGTAGGCAGCACCTATAATTCACCCCTCCACTTT
TRBV7-2	NA	TRBJ1-4	NA	CASSFRGVEKLFF	TGTGCCAGCAGCTTCAGGGGAGTTGAAAAACTGTTTTTT
TRBV5-1	NA	TRBJ2-5	NA	CASSLVGLEETQYF	TGCGCCAGCAGCTTGGTAGGGCTCGAAGAGACCCAGTACTTC
TRBV4-3	NA	TRBJ2-1	TRBD2	CASSRRTSGVYNEQFF	TGCGCCAGCAGCCGCCGGACTAGCGGGGTTTACAATGAGCAGTTCTTC
TRBV7-2	NA	TRBJ2-3	TRBD1	CASSLDRGADTQYF	TGTGCCAGCAGCTTGGACAGGGGCGCAGATACGCAGTATTTT
TRBV13	NA	TRBJ1-2	NA	CASSLNSNYGYTF	TGTGCCAGCAGCTTAAATAGCAACTATGGCTACACCTTC
TRBV9	NA	TRBJ1-4	TRBD1	CASSPRQGAANEKLFF	TGTGCCAGCAGCCCTCGACAGGGGGCGGCTAATGAAAAACTGTTTTTT
TRBV5-1	NA	TRBJ2-5	TRBD1	CASSSPGQQETQYF	TGCGCCAGCAGCTCACCGGGACAGCAAGAGACCCAGTACTTC
TRBV3-1/TRBV3-2	NA	TRBJ2-5	NA	CASSHYSETQYF	TGTGCCAGCAGCCACTACTCGGAGACCCAGTACTTC
TRBV27	NA	TRBJ2-2	NA	CASSRFRGAKTGELFF	TGTGCCAGCAGTCGCTTCCGGGGGGCCAAAACCGGGGAGCTGTTTTTT
TRBV5-6	NA	TRBJ2-7	NA	CASTLGWGSPSYEQYF	TGTGCCAGCACCCTAGGATGGGGTTCCCCCTCCTACGAGCAGTACTTC
TRBV6-2/TRBV6-3	NA	TRBJ2-2	NA	CASSRRVTGELFF	TGTGCCAGCAGCCGACGGGTCACCGGGGAGCTGTTTTTT
TRBV5-1	few	TRBJ1-3	NA	CASSSQDGNTIYF	TGCGCCAGCAGTTCACAGGATGGAAACACCATATATTTT